The clone carrying this T cell receptor beta chain was counted many times. V lost 4 bases to trimming and J lost 1 base, with 17 bases between them. CDR3 length equals 16 residues. Per germline, CDR1 LGHNA and CDR2 YSLEER. TCRdb ran MiXCR on the RT-PCR reads and lists one entry per CDR3 protein. The sample lists about 680,000 distinct CDR3 sequences, 12% to 15% occurring once. The sample comprised memory CD4+ T cells from blood. The clonotype comes from a female donor in good health, serving as a healthy control. The chain has TRBV4-3 and TRBJ2-7; D unclear. CDR3 DNA: TGCGCCAGCAGCCCCCGACCGGTGAAGGGTTCCTACGAGCAGTACTTC. Protein product: CASSPRPVKGSYEQYF.